A selection of T cell receptor beta chains follows, all from one sample in a study of blood T cell repertoires in COVID-19. Sequenced by immunoSEQ multiplex PCR; TCRdb stores in-frame clones only, minus some. Altogether about 300,000 clones are present, around 83% being singletons, with the ten largest covering about 1.2%. Sequenced input: peripheral blood. These receptors all come from a woman aged 50 to 65 with acute or convalescent COVID-19. Both conserved end residues are part of each CDR3. Fields, in order: D gene, J gene, clone size, V gene, CDR3 protein, CDR3 DNA. A D gene is named only where the DNA matches it firmly. Clone size is not always given. Where it is, it says once, few, many or a class for expanded clones.

>.|TRBJ1-1|.|TRBV4-1
CASRRSLNTEAFF
TGCGCCAGCAGGCGTAGTCTGAACACTGAAGCTTTCTTT
>TRBD1|TRBJ1-4|.|TRBV6-6
CASSRDRGFEKLFF
TGTGCCAGCAGTCGGGACAGGGGATTCGAAAAACTGTTTTTT
>.|TRBJ2-2|.|TRBV5-1
CASSQDRNTGELFF
TGCGCCAGCAGCCAGGACAGAAACACCGGGGAGCTGTTTTTT
>.|TRBJ2-2|.|TRBV10-3
CAIRGGPNTGELFF
TGTGCCATCAGGGGGGGTCCGAACACCGGGGAGCTGTTTTTT
>.|TRBJ2-2|.|TRBV3-1/TRBV3-2
CASSHTQGHGELFF
TGTGCCAGCAGCCACACACAGGGACACGGGGAGCTGTTTTTT
>.|TRBJ2-1|few|TRBV7-2
CASSFGLPSYNEQFF
TGTGCCAGCAGCTTTGGACTTCCCTCCTACAATGAGCAGTTCTTC
>TRBD1|TRBJ2-4|.|TRBV2
CASRGPGTGENIQYF
TGTGCCAGCAGAGGTCCGGGGACAGGGGAAAACATTCAGTACTTC
>TRBD2|TRBJ2-5|.|TRBV4-2
CASSNGTSGGGGTQYF
TGTGCCAGCAGCAACGGGACTAGCGGGGGGGGAGGGACCCAGTACTTC
>TRBD2|TRBJ2-3|.|TRBV19
CASSIESGAPTDTQYF
TGTGCCAGTAGTATAGAAAGCGGGGCCCCCACAGATACGCAGTATTTT
>TRBD1|TRBJ2-6|.|TRBV5-6
CASSLVGQGPDGANVLTF
TGTGCCAGCAGCTTGGTTGGACAGGGCCCCGATGGGGCCAACGTCCTGACTTTC
>.|TRBJ1-6|.|TRBV3-1/TRBV3-2
CASSQDVGQLDSPLHF
TGTGCCAGCAGCCAAGATGTTGGGCAGCTTGATTCACCCCTCCACTTT
>TRBD1|TRBJ1-1|.|TRBV6-5
CASRGWTGRGTEAFF
TGTGCCAGCAGAGGTTGGACAGGGAGGGGCACTGAAGCTTTCTTT
>.|TRBJ1-6|.|TRBV5-1
CASSLIWLYNSPLHF
TGCGCCAGCAGCTTGATCTGGCTCTATAATTCACCCCTCCACTTT
>TRBD1|TRBJ2-1|.|TRBV7-9
CASSFRQGAPYNEQFF
TGTGCCAGCAGCTTCCGGCAGGGGGCCCCCTACAATGAGCAGTTCTTC
>TRBD2|TRBJ2-1|few|TRBV6-8
CASSPISGKKHNEQFF
TGTGCCAGCAGTCCGATTAGCGGGAAGAAACACAATGAGCAGTTCTTC